These 24 T cell receptor beta chains share one sample of origin, sequenced in a study of identifying expanded T cells in peripheral blood (dated by TCRdb to the late 2010s). The library was prepared using the immunoSEQ multiplex PCR assay. As stored in TCRdb, this immuneACCESS dataset retains in-frame rearrangements with V and J assigned. A fraction of the clones does not appear; measured against another copy, unresolved V genes explain less than half of the discrepancy, and the remainder lacks a known reason. This sample is represented by some 120,000 clones; 75% to 90% of them were singletons. The ten top clones hold 3% to 3.5% of the sample. The sequencing input was blood. The origin of the receptors is a person aged 18 to 69 in good health.

This sequence joins TRBV30 and TRBJ2-1; a possible D gene is TRBD1 (6 bases). Trimming removed 5 bases from V and 0 bases from J, with 14 bases in between. The CDR3 length is 15 residues. Germline assignment: CDR1 GTSNPN and CDR2 SVGIG (reference sequence). In nucleotides, the CDR3 is TGTGCCTGGGGTAAGGGGGTTTTCTCCTACAATGAGCAGTTCTTC. Amino acid sequence: CAWGKGVFSYNEQFF.

V usage is TRBV19 and J usage is TRBJ1-2; 7 bases fit TRBD1. This CDR3 spans 15 amino acids. Germline assignment: CDR1 LNHDA and CDR2 SQIVND (reference sequence). V lost 5 bases and J lost 2; bases outside the gene matches: 8. The CDR3 here is CASSLAGTVNYGYTF. Here the CDR3 DNA reads TGTGCCAGTAGTCTGGCCGGGACAGTGAACTATGGCTACACCTTC.

J is TRBJ1-1 and V is TRBV19; D may be TRBD1 (6 bases). This CDR3 contains 13 residues. Looked up from germline, CDR1 is LNHDA and CDR2 is SQIVND (reference sequence). Trimming shortened V by 5 bases and J by 6 bases, and 13 bases separated the two germline ends. The CDR3 sequence: CASSADRGAEAFF. The CDR3 DNA is TGTGCCAGTAGTGCGGACAGAGGGGCTGAAGCTTTCTTT.

This clone was observed a few times. The chain carries TRBV7-2 and TRBJ1-2, with unresolved D. CDR1 SGHTA and CDR2 FQGNSA come from the germline V gene. This CDR3 is built from 15 residues. The V gene lost 3 bases and the J gene lost 7 bases, with 18 bases spanning the gap. The CDR3 reads CASSFIRDPRSGYTF. DNA of the CDR3: TGTGCCAGCAGCTTTATCAGAGATCCTCGGAGTGGCTACACCTTC.

The CDR3 protein is CASSFSPGGDGYTF. In nucleotides, the CDR3 is TGTGCCAGCAGCTTTTCCCCAGGGGGTGACGGCTACACCTTC. V is TRBV7-8 and J is TRBJ1-2, with 7 bases fitting TRBD1. The germline CDR1 and CDR2 sequences are SGHVS and FQNEAQ. The V and J ends lost 3 bases and 8 bases, in that order; junction bases with no gene match: 9. The CDR3 is made up of 14 amino acids.

This chain connects TRBV18 to TRBJ1-2, with 9 bases lining up with TRBD1. Germline CDR1 and CDR2: KGHSH and LQKENI. The CDR3 length is 14 residues. The V segment lost 2 bases and the J segment 2 bases; nucleotides outside the gene matches: 0. The CDR3 DNA sequence: TGTGCCAGCTCACCAGACAGGGGGAACTATGGCTACACCTTC. This gives the protein CASSPDRGNYGYTF. Drawing the rest from reference TRBV18 and TRBJ1-2, the complete variable domain is NAGVMQNPRHLVRRRGQEARLRCSPMKGHSHVYWYRQLPEEGLKFMVYLQKENIIDESGMPKERFSAEFPKEGPSILRIQQVVRGDSAAYFCASSPDRGNYGYTFGSGTRLTVV.

The genes are TRBV5-1 and TRBJ1-3; D ambiguous. V dropped 2 bases and J dropped 1 base, with 7 bases sitting between them. The CDR3 covers 14 residues. Germline CDR1 and CDR2: SGHRS and YFSETQ. The CDR3 DNA is TGCGCCAGCAGCTTAACATCATCTGGAAACACCATATATTTT. It yields the protein CASSLTSSGNTIYF.

The chain links TRBV4-3 to TRBJ2-7; 7 positions match TRBD2. Looked up from germline, CDR1 is LGHNA and CDR2 is YSLEER. J lost 6 bases, V lost 1 base, and 6 bases had no gene match. CDR3 length: 14 residues. Here the CDR3 DNA reads TGCGCCAGCAGCCAAGCCTCAACGGGGGGCGAGCAGTACTTC. Translated: CASSQASTGGEQYF.

V usage is TRBV6-5 and J usage is TRBJ1-5; no clear D. The CDR3 runs 15 residues. Per germline, CDR1 MNHEY and CDR2 SVGAGI. V dropped 6 bases and J dropped 0 bases, with 12 bases sitting between them. Here the CDR3 reads CASRERLISNQPQHF. The CDR3 region has the DNA TGTGCCAGCAGAGAACGACTCATTAGCAATCAGCCCCAGCATTTT.

The V call is TRBV7-9, the J call TRBJ2-2; 9 bases match TRBD2. Per the germline V gene, CDR1 is SEHNR and CDR2 is FQNEAQ (reference sequence). V was pared by 5 bases and J by 3 bases, with 13 bases of the junction left unmatched. CDR3 size: 18 residues. The CDR3 sequence: CASSPPRSSGTYTGELFF. DNA of the CDR3: TGTGCCAGCAGCCCACCCCGGTCTAGCGGGACATACACCGGGGAGCTGTTTTTT.

The V gene is TRBV6-6, the J gene TRBJ2-7; perhaps TRBD1 as D (5 bases). CDR1 and CDR2 (germline): MNHNY, SVGAGI (reference sequence). Deletions cut 4 bases from V and 5 bases from J, with 15 bases between. The CDR3 has 14 amino acids. The chain's CDR3 is CASSLTGTGHEQYF. In DNA form, the CDR3 reads TGTGCCAGCAGTTTAACAGGAACCGGCCACGAGCAGTACTTC.

This clone was seen only a few times. This chain links TRBV5-1 with TRBJ2-3; D uncertain. Germline lookup yields CDR1 SGHRS and CDR2 YFSETQ. This CDR3 spans 18 amino acids. V shed 0 bases and J shed 2 bases, with 19 bases lying between them. CDR3 sequence: CASSLGSQPLLNTDTQYF. In DNA form, the CDR3 reads TGCGCCAGCAGCTTGGGGTCGCAGCCCCTACTAAACACAGATACGCAGTATTTT.

The chain carries TRBV2 and TRBJ2-7; 9 nucleotides line up with TRBD1. CDR1 and CDR2 (germline): SNHLY, FYNNEI. Trimming cost V 6 bases and J 4 bases; bases outside gene matches: 7. The CDR3 has 14 amino acids. The DNA of the CDR3 is TGTGCCAGCAGGTCGACAGGGGGGCTTTACGAGCAGTACTTC. It specifies CASRSTGGLYEQYF.

The chain links TRBV2 to TRBJ2-2, with D tentatively TRBD2 (5 bases). Deletions cut 4 bases from V and 8 bases from J, with 5 bases between. From germline, CDR1 is SNHLY and CDR2 FYNNEI. The CDR3 has 11 amino acids. The DNA for the CDR3 is TGTGCCAGCAGTGGAGGGGGGGAGCTGTTTTTT. Amino acid sequence: CASSGGGELFF.

The chain employs TRBV5-1 and TRBJ2-2; 10 bases agree with TRBD2. Losses at the gene ends were 2 bases for V and 4 bases for J; bases not matched to a gene: 8. The CDR3 runs 17 residues. The germline gives CDR1 SGHRS, CDR2 YFSETQ. CDR3 nucleotide sequence: TGCGCCAGCAGCTTTGATCCTAGCGGGGGAGGCACCGGGGAGCTGTTTTTT. Its protein product is CASSFDPSGGGTGELFF.

The V and J genes are TRBV4-1 and TRBJ1-2, with 9 bases identical to TRBD1. Germline V CDR1 and CDR2: MGHRA, YSYEKL. This CDR3 is built from 16 residues. The V segment lost 0 bases and the J segment 3 bases; nucleotides outside the gene matches: 5. Here the CDR3 reads CASSQDLRQGDYGYTF. CDR3 in DNA: TGCGCCAGCAGCCAAGATCTGAGACAGGGGGACTATGGCTACACCTTC.

The rearrangement uses TRBV5-6 and TRBJ2-7; 11 positions agree with TRBD2. There are 15 residues in the CDR3. Per the germline V gene, CDR1 is SGHDT and CDR2 is YYEEEE. Trimming cost V 5 bases and J 4 bases; bases outside gene matches: 8. Written as DNA, the CDR3 is TGTGCCAGCAGAATTACTAGCGGGGGCAGGTACGAGCAGTACTTC. Protein sequence: CASRITSGGRYEQYF. Using reference TRBV5-6 and TRBJ2-7 for the parts outside the CDR3, the full variable domain is DAGVTQSPTHLIKTRGQQVTLRCSPKSGHDTVSWYQQALGQGPQFIFQYYEEEERQRGNFPDRFSGHQFPNYSSELNVNALLLGDSALYLCASRITSGGRYEQYFGPGTRLTVT.

The rearrangement uses TRBV29-1 and TRBJ2-7; D remains unclear. Germline V lookup: CDR1 SQVTM, CDR2 ANQGSEA. The V end was cut by 4 bases, the J end by 3 bases, with 4 bases between. The CDR3 length is 10 residues. This chain's CDR3 is CSVGGYEQYF. CDR3 DNA: TGCAGCGTTGGGGGCTACGAGCAGTACTTC.

The chain combines TRBV19 with TRBJ2-1; 7 bases are shared with TRBD1. Trimming cost V 7 bases and J 1 base; bases outside gene matches: 4. Per the germline V gene, CDR1 is LNHDA and CDR2 is SQIVND (reference sequence). The CDR3 spans 14 residues. The CDR3 loop reads CASIAGGSYNEQFF. As DNA, the CDR3 is TGTGCCAGTATCGCAGGGGGATCCTACAATGAGCAGTTCTTC.

The chain uses TRBV19 and TRBJ1-2; 7 nucleotides align to TRBD1. CDR3 size: 13 residues. The V and J ends lost 6 bases and 8 bases, in that order; junction bases with no gene match: 9. The germline CDR1 and CDR2 sequences are LNHDA and SQIVND (reference sequence). CDR3 DNA sequence: TGTGCCAGTAGATCCCAGGGGGTAAAAGGCTACACCTTC. The encoded protein is CASRSQGVKGYTF.

The rearrangement joins TRBV10-1 to TRBJ1-1, with D possibly being TRBD1 (5 bases). Trimming removed 4 bases at V and 3 bases at J, with 12 bases between. This CDR3 has 14 residues. CDR1 is WNHNN, CDR2 SYGVQD, per germline (reference sequence). As DNA, the CDR3 is TGCGCCAGCAGTGCGCGTCAGGGCTACACTGAAGCTTTCTTT. Translation: CASSARQGYTEAFF.

The chain couples TRBV15 to TRBJ2-3; D remains ambiguous. Germline assignment: CDR1 LNHNV and CDR2 YYDKDF (reference sequence). The CDR3 contains 13 residues. V dropped 9 bases and J dropped 1 base, with 11 bases sitting between them. CDR3 in amino acids: CATTASRTDTQYF. The CDR3, as DNA: TGTGCCACAACGGCGTCCCGCACAGATACGCAGTATTTT.

The rearrangement links TRBV30 to TRBJ1-5; 7 nucleotides align to TRBD1. The CDR3 consists of 18 residues. The V segment lost 1 base and the J segment 4 bases; nucleotides outside the gene matches: 16. Germline CDR1 GTSNPN, CDR2 SVGIG (reference sequence). Written as DNA, the CDR3 is TGTGCCTGGAGTGCAGGGCCTAGACAGGGAATTTTAAATCAGCCCCAGCATTTT. As protein: CAWSAGPRQGILNQPQHF.

The chain links TRBV2 to TRBJ2-3; D is perhaps TRBD1 or TRBD2 (5 bases each). This CDR3 has 13 amino acids. CDR1 and CDR2 from the germline V gene are SNHLY and FYNNEI. V shed 5 bases and J shed 6 bases, with 12 bases lying between them. The CDR3 DNA is TGTGCCAGCAGTTTGGGGGTGGGGGATACGCAGTATTTT. Amino acids: CASSLGVGDTQYF.